These 25 T cell receptor beta chains came from one sample sequenced in a study of radiotherapy plus CTLA-4 blockade in lung cancer. Repertoires were generated with immunoSEQ multiplex PCR, while TCRdb's copy carries only in-frame clones and drops some. The data hold about 31,000 clones, with 60% to 75% observed a single time. The sample in question was peripheral blood, obtained from a patient treated with radiotherapy plus ipilimumab. The receptors stem from a human donor with non-small cell lung cancer whose response to radiotherapy plus ipilimumab could not be evaluated.

The V call is TRBV18, the J call TRBJ2-5; no reliable D call. The CDR3 loop spans 13 amino acids. V was trimmed by 0 bases and J by 5 bases, leaving 7 bases between them. Per the germline V gene, CDR1 is KGHSH and CDR2 is LQKENI. The DNA for the CDR3 is TGTGCCAGCTCACCACCACCCGGGGAGACCCAGTACTTC. It yields the protein CASSPPPGETQYF.

As regards this clone: At the DNA level, this CDR3 is encoded by other sequences in the same sample as well. The chain links TRBV12-5 to TRBJ2-1; TRBD1 aligns across 8 bases. Looked up from germline, CDR1 is LGHNT and CDR2 is FRNRAP. CDR3 size: 14 residues. Trimming at V came to 7 bases and at J to 2 bases, leaving 4 bases not matched to a gene. CDR3 sequence (DNA): TGTGCTAGTGTCCCGGGACAGGCCTACAATGAGCAGTTCTTC. Residues: CASVPGQAYNEQFF.

CDR3 coding DNA: TGTGCCAGCACCTCGACAGCCAACTATGGCTACACCTTC. It encodes CASTSTANYGYTF. V gene TRBV7-8 combines with J gene TRBJ1-2; D is possibly TRBD1 (5 bases). V lost 7 bases and J 2 bases, leaving 11 bases between the germline ends. Germline V CDR1 and CDR2: SGHVS, FQNEAQ. The CDR3 loop spans 13 amino acids.

The chain joins TRBV11-2 to TRBJ1-1; unclear D gene. The CDR3 runs to 15 residues. The V and J ends lost 5 bases and 1 base respectively, with 14 bases between them. CDR1 and CDR2 (germline): SGHAT, FQNNGV. The CDR3 coding sequence is TGTGCCAGCAGCGTGACCAGGCGGGCGAACACTGAAGCTTTCTTT. This encodes CASSVTRRANTEAFF.

V usage is TRBV7-2 and J usage is TRBJ2-5; the match to TRBD2 covers 7 bases. Germline V gene lookup returns CDR1 SGHTA and CDR2 FQGNSA. This CDR3 spans 13 amino acids. The trim removed 1 base at V and 7 bases at J, leaving 3 bases unmatched. CDR3 nucleotide sequence: TGTGCCAGCAGCTTAGGGGGGGGTGGGACCCAGTACTTC. Protein product: CASSLGGGGTQYF.

The V call is TRBV19, the J call TRBJ1-1; D may be TRBD1 (5 bases). CDR1 and CDR2 from the germline V gene are LNHDA and SQIVND (reference sequence). Trimming took 9 bases from V and 3 from J, leaving 11 bases between them. There are 12 residues in the CDR3. The CDR3 sequence is CARRDRDTEAFF. DNA for the CDR3: TGTGCCAGGCGAGACAGAGACACTGAAGCTTTCTTT. The full variable domain, completed using reference TRBV19 and TRBJ1-1, is DGGITQSPKYLFRKEGQNVTLSCEQNLNHDAMYWYRQDPGQGLRLIYYSQIVNDFQKGDIAEGYSVSREKKESFPLTVTSAQKNPTAFYLCARRDRDTEAFFGQGTRLTVV.

The rearrangement links TRBV6-1 to TRBJ2-7, with 12 bases lining up with TRBD1. CDR1 and CDR2 (germline): MNHNS, SASEGT. The CDR3 contains 14 residues. J gave up 6 bases and V 5 bases, and 5 bases lay outside the gene matches. The CDR3 spells CASSPGTGGAEQYF. In DNA form, the CDR3 reads TGTGCCAGCAGTCCCGGGACAGGGGGCGCCGAGCAGTACTTC.

The chain links TRBV29-1 to TRBJ2-7; D possibly corresponds to TRBD2 (6 bases). The V end was cut by 2 bases, the J end by 5 bases, with 13 bases between. CDR3 length: 13 amino acids. Germline V gene lookup returns CDR1 SQVTM and CDR2 ANQGSEA. The CDR3 DNA follows: TGCAGCGTTGAATCTGTAGGCGGGGACGAGCAGTACTTC. Its protein is CSVESVGGDEQYF.

This clone has just one count. The DNA for the CDR3 is TGTGCCAGCAGTTGGCAGGGTCGAACTGAAGCTTTCTTT. It is translated as CASSWQGRTEAFF. This rearrangement joins TRBV27 to TRBJ1-1, with D possibly TRBD1 on 5 matching bases. Germline V gene lookup returns CDR1 MNHEY and CDR2 SMNVEV (reference sequence). The CDR3 is 13 residues long. V was cut by 4 bases and J by 5 bases, with 11 bases left in between.

The chain couples TRBV27 to TRBJ2-7, with 8 nucleotides matching TRBD1. From germline, CDR1 is MNHEY and CDR2 SMNVEV (reference sequence). V shed 5 bases, J shed 4 bases, and the junction held 10 bases outside the gene matches. The CDR3 contains 15 residues. The chain's CDR3 is CASSHQGQGSYEQYF. The CDR3 DNA reads as TGTGCCAGCAGTCACCAAGGACAGGGTAGTTACGAGCAGTACTTC.

Remarks on this clone: This specimen includes other DNA sequences encoding the same CDR3. The gene calls are TRBV4-3 and TRBJ2-7, with 8 bases aligning to TRBD1. This CDR3 is built from 15 residues. After removal of 0 bases from V and 4 bases from J, the junction contained 5 bases not matched to a gene. From germline, CDR1 is LGHNA and CDR2 YSLEER. The CDR3 region is CASSQDQGAAYEQYF. CDR3 DNA: TGCGCCAGCAGCCAAGACCAGGGGGCGGCATACGAGCAGTACTTC.

This rearrangement joins TRBV7-8 to TRBJ1-2; 8 bases agree with TRBD1. The CDR3 consists of 15 residues. The junction had 13 bases not matched to a gene; V was cut back by 5 bases and J by 8 bases. Germline values: CDR1 SGHVS, CDR2 FQNEAQ. In nucleotides, the CDR3 is TGTGCCAGCAGCCCACCGGGACAGGCTAATCGGGGCTACACCTTC. It codes for CASSPPGQANRGYTF.

Here the CDR3 reads CASSGRIGQGYYEQYF. The CDR3 nucleotides are TGCGCCAGCAGTGGGCGGATAGGACAGGGCTACTACGAGCAGTACTTC. This rearrangement joins TRBV10-2 to TRBJ2-7; TRBD1 agrees at 8 bases. In germline, CDR1 is WSHSY, CDR2 SAAADI. J lost 3 bases, V lost 4 bases, and 11 bases had no gene match. The CDR3 has 16 amino acids.

This chain connects TRBV5-6 to TRBJ1-2; D remains ambiguous. The CDR3 spans 17 residues. Germline V gives CDR1 SGHDT, CDR2 YYEEEE. V lost 3 bases and J 5 bases, leaving 23 bases between the germline ends. This chain's CDR3 is CASSSLPGGKASYGYTF. The CDR3 DNA reads as TGTGCCAGCAGCTCTCTGCCTGGAGGGAAGGCGTCTTATGGCTACACCTTC.

The chain has TRBV5-5 and TRBJ1-1; D unclear. Trimming shortened V by 0 bases and J by 2 bases, and 8 bases separated the two germline ends. This CDR3 contains 14 residues. CDR1 and CDR2 (germline): SGHKS, YYEKEE (reference sequence). For the CDR3, the DNA is TGTGCCAGCAGCTTGGCGCGGGGAAACACTGAAGCTTTCTTT. Its translation is CASSLARGNTEAFF.

The chain recombines TRBV6-5 with TRBJ1-5; TRBD1 is a possible D gene (6 bases). This CDR3 spans 14 amino acids. The V end lost 6 bases, the J end lost 5 bases, and 14 bases lay between the germline ends. Germline loops: CDR1 MNHEY, CDR2 SVGAGI. The CDR3 region is CASRNGQLYQPQHF. The CDR3 region has the DNA TGTGCCAGCAGAAATGGACAGTTATATCAGCCCCAGCATTTT.

The chain links TRBV29-1 to TRBJ1-1, with 10 bases aligning to TRBD1. Losses at the gene ends were 6 bases for V and 2 bases for J; bases not matched to a gene: 6. The CDR3 is 14 residues long. CDR1 is SQVTM and CDR2 is ANQGSEA in the germline V gene. The CDR3: CSVGGTGANTEAFF. The CDR3 nucleotides are TGCAGCGTGGGTGGGACAGGGGCAAACACTGAAGCTTTCTTT.

The J gene is TRBJ1-2, the V gene TRBV2; D might be TRBD1 (6 bases). The CDR3 has 16 amino acids. The V and J ends lost 6 bases and 1 base respectively, with 18 bases between them. In germline, CDR1 is SNHLY, CDR2 FYNNEI. The CDR3 loop reads CASSPVKGDLNYGYTF. DNA for the CDR3: TGTGCCAGCAGCCCCGTGAAGGGGGACCTTAACTATGGCTACACCTTC.

DNA of the CDR3: TGTGCCAGCAGCTTGGCCGGGGTTACCACCGGGGAGCTGTTTTTT. Its translation is CASSLAGVTTGELFF. This chain uses TRBV5-4 with TRBJ2-2, with D maybe TRBD2 (5 bases). CDR3 length: 15 amino acids. Between the trimmed V and J ends, which lost 0 bases and 4 bases, there was a span of 10 bases. Per the germline V gene, CDR1 is SGHNT and CDR2 is YYREEE (reference sequence).

The CDR3 nucleotides read TGTGCCAGCAGCACGGACAGGGGCAACGAGCAGTACTTC. This encodes CASSTDRGNEQYF. This sequence joins TRBV5-6 and TRBJ2-7, with 9 bases fitting TRBD1. CDR1 and CDR2 (germline): SGHDT, YYEEEE. The CDR3 length is 13 residues. Trimming removed 4 bases from V and 5 bases from J; junction bases left unmatched: 4.

This chain connects TRBV7-9 to TRBJ2-3; 7 bases map to TRBD2. The CDR3 loop spans 17 amino acids. The germline gives CDR1 SEHNR, CDR2 FQNEAQ (reference sequence). V lost 1 base and J lost 2; bases outside the gene matches: 9. The CDR3 nucleotides are TGTGCCAGCAGCTTAGTTTGGGCGGGAGCGGACACAGATACGCAGTATTTT. This translates into CASSLVWAGADTDTQYF.

The V call is TRBV29-1, the J call TRBJ2-7; TRBD1 might be the D (6 bases). The CDR3 is 13 amino acids. Germline V lookup: CDR1 SQVTM, CDR2 ANQGSEA. Trimming left V 6 bases short and J 6 bases short, with 18 bases between. CDR3 nucleotides: TGCAGCGTCATCCGGGACACTTCAACCGAGCAGTACTTC. It yields the protein CSVIRDTSTEQYF.

The chain employs TRBV4-1 and TRBJ2-5; possible D gene TRBD1, 5 bases. This CDR3 contains 14 residues. Germline lookup yields CDR1 MGHRA and CDR2 YSYEKL. The ends were cut back, 3 bases at V and 2 bases at J, with 10 bases in the middle. The DNA of the CDR3 is TGCGCCAGCAGCCAGGGGCGGAATCAAGAGACCCAGTACTTC. This translates into CASSQGRNQETQYF.

The chain couples TRBV5-1 to TRBJ1-1; maybe TRBD1 (6 bases). The CDR3 runs 14 residues. Trimming removed 6 bases from V and 1 base from J, with 13 bases in between. Per germline, CDR1 SGHRS and CDR2 YFSETQ. CDR3 DNA: TGCGCCAGCAAGGGGGAAGGGCAGAACACTGAAGCTTTCTTT. Translation gives CASKGEGQNTEAFF.

The rearrangement uses TRBV19 and TRBJ1-5; 7 nucleotides match TRBD1. Germline values: CDR1 LNHDA, CDR2 SQIVND (reference sequence). This CDR3 is 16 amino acids long. Trimming at V came to 5 bases and at J to 3 bases, leaving 10 bases not matched to a gene. This chain's CDR3 is CASSFLVTGANQPQHF. The CDR3 DNA is TGTGCCAGTAGTTTTCTTGTCACAGGGGCCAATCAGCCCCAGCATTTT.